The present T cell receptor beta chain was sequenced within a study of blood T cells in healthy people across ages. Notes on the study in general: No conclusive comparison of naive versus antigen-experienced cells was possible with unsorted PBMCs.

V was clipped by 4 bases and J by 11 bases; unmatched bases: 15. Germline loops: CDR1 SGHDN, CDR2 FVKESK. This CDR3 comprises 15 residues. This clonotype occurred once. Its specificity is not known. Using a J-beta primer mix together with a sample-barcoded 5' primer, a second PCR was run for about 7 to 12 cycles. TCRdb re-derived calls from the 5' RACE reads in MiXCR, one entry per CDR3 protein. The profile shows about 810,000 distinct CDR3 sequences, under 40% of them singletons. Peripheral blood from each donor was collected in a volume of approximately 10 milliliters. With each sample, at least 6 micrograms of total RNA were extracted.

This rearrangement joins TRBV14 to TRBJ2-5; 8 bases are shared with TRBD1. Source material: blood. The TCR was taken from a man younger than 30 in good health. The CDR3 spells CASSLARGPYNEQYF. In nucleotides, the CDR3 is TGTGCCAGCAGCCTCGCCAGGGGGCCGTACAATGAGCAGTACTTC.